This entry concerns a single TCR beta chain. Per the authors' pipeline: Quantification of nucleated cells was approximated via reference gene primer amplification. Sequencing was performed with immunoSEQ multiplex PCR; in TCRdb, only in-frame clones are kept and a portion is missing. The V and J calls and clone size were taken over from that table, and D and trimming were inferred from the DNA. The data hold 300,000 or so clones, with around 90% observed a single time. These data come from a study of blood T cell repertoires in COVID-19. Study-wide context: Specimens from acute and convalescent COVID-19 originated in the United States, Italy and Spain. From T cells, B-cell-depleted T cells, or PBMCs came the material, which was cDNA or gDNA.

This CDR3 comprises 13 residues. Between the trimmed V and J ends, which lost 1 base and 2 bases, there was a span of 5 bases. Germline V CDR1 and CDR2: LGHNT, FRNRAP. The TCR sequence derives from a young man who had recovered from COVID-19. This chain joins TRBV12-5 and TRBJ1-2; D not certain. The sequencing sample was made of peripheral blood. CDR3 sequence: CASGLDNNYGYTF. The CDR3 bases are TGTGCTAGTGGTTTGGACAACAACTATGGCTACACCTTC.